This T cell receptor beta chain was identified during a study of cytomegalovirus exposure and HLA in healthy donors. Study background: Sequencing of 150 million to 200 million T cells in an earlier analysis found 120 million or so unique TCR beta sequences.

13 Jbeta primers and 60 Vbeta primers were used for the PCR. The assay was immunoSEQ multiplex PCR, and TCRdb's table has in-frame clones only and misses some. The sample records around 130,000 clones, around 9% being singletons. In this sample, this clone turned up a few times. What it binds is not known. This CDR3 has 16 amino acids. The trim removed 2 bases at V and 7 bases at J, leaving 8 bases unmatched. Germline V gene sequence: CDR1 SGHRS, CDR2 YFSETQ. Study findings and constraints: In most subjects, TCR beta sequences reportedly gave accurate predictions of HLA-A and HLA-B alleles. A later analysis appeared to link common viral pathogens to several of the most significant clusters.

The specimen was PBMCs. This sequence was found in a man aged 35-49 years in good health and CMV-seronegative. This sequence joins TRBV5-1 and TRBJ1-6; TRBD1 matches at 8 bases. DNA of the CDR3: TGCGCCAGCAGCTTTATCCAGGGGGCAGGCAATTCACCCCTCCACTTT. Translation: CASSFIQGAGNSPLHF. Supplemented by reference TRBV5-1 and TRBJ1-6, the full variable domain reads KAGVTQTPRYLIKTRGQQVTLSCSPISGHRSVSWYQQTPGQGLQFLFEYFSETQRNKGNFPGRFSGRQFSNSRSEMNVSTLELGDSALYLCASSFIQGAGNSPLHFGNGTRLTVT.